This TCR beta chain derives from a study of shared clonotypes between healthy human individuals. This clone showed up just once. The sample holds other DNA sequences that translate to the same CDR3. The naive CD8 fraction comprised CD45RO-negative cells positively selected for CCR7 and excluded terminally differentiated effector memory CD45RA+ cells. Healthy HIV-negative adults with no recent acute infections or vaccinations were recruited as donors. The germline V gene encodes CDR1 SEHNR and CDR2 FQNEAQ (reference sequence). V lost 2 bases and J lost 3, with 7 bases in between. The CDR3 sequence is 14 residues long. This table comes from immunoSEQ multiplex PCR, and its TCRdb copy is limited to in-frame clones, with some not included. The sample contains about 580,000 clones, roughly 98% of which appear only once.

The V gene is TRBV7-9, the J gene TRBJ2-2; a weak D match, TRBD2 (6 bases). The clonotype originates from a man younger than 45 in good health. The sample taken for sequencing was naive CD8+ T cells sorted from blood. In nucleotides, the CDR3 is TGTGCCAGCAGCTTACGGGGGTACACCGGGGAGCTGTTTTTT. Protein: CASSLRGYTGELFF.